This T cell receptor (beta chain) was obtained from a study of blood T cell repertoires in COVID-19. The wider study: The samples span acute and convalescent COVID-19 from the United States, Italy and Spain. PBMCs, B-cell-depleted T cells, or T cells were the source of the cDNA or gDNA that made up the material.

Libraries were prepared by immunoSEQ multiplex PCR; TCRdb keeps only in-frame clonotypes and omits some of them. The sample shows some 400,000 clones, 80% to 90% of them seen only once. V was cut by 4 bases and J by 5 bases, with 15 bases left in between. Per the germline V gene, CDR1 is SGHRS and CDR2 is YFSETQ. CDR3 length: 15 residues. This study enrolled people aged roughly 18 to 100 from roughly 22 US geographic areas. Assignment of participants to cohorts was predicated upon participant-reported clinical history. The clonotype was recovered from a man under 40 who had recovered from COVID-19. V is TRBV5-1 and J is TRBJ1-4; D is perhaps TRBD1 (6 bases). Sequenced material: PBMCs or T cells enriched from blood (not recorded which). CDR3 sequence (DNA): TGCGCCAGCAGCCTAGGACAGAGCTTCAATGAAAAACTGTTTTTT. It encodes CASSLGQSFNEKLFF. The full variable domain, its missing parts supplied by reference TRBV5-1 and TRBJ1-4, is KAGVTQTPRYLIKTRGQQVTLSCSPISGHRSVSWYQQTPGQGLQFLFEYFSETQRNKGNFPGRFSGRQFSNSRSEMNVSTLELGDSALYLCASSLGQSFNEKLFFGSGTQLSVL.